This entry lists 30 T cell receptor beta chains sequenced from one sample in a study of glioma-infiltrating T cells after dendritic cell vaccination. Here immunoSEQ multiplex PCR was the method, and the copy in TCRdb shows in-frame clones only, minus some. The table has over 55,000 clones, around 81% seen once. Sample: blood, taken before dendritic cell vaccination. The receptors come from a human donor with glioblastoma.

The chain links TRBV29-1 to TRBJ2-3, with TRBD2 identical over 12 bases. This CDR3 is 14 amino acids long. J lost 4 bases, V lost 5 bases, and 4 bases had no gene match. Germline V CDR1 and CDR2: SQVTM, ANQGSEA. The CDR3 DNA reads TGCAGCGTTTCGACTAGCGGGGGAGCAGATACGCAGTATTTT. Translated, it gives CSVSTSGGADTQYF.

The V gene is TRBV5-6, the J gene TRBJ1-5; 8 positions agree with TRBD1. The junction had 5 bases not matched to a gene; V was cut back by 3 bases and J by 0 bases. In germline, CDR1 is SGHDT, CDR2 YYEEEE. This CDR3 has 16 amino acids. Here the CDR3 DNA reads TGTGCCAGCAGCTCGGGGACAGGAGGTAGCAATCAGCCCCAGCATTTT. Its translation: CASSSGTGGSNQPQHF.

The rearrangement uses TRBV5-4 and TRBJ2-7; 8 nucleotides agree with TRBD1. This CDR3 has 15 residues. V was clipped by 4 bases and J by 1 base; unmatched bases: 7. CDR1 is SGHNT, CDR2 YYREEE, per germline (reference sequence). Here the CDR3 reads CASSPGQVSSYEQYF. Written as DNA, the CDR3 is TGTGCCAGCAGCCCGGGACAGGTCTCGTCCTACGAGCAGTACTTC.

The chain recombines TRBV7-2 with TRBJ1-1, with no clear D. CDR1 is SGHTA and CDR2 is FQGNSA in the germline V gene. CDR3 length equals 14 residues. The germline V and J ends were trimmed by 5 bases and 1 base, with 11 bases remaining between them. The CDR3 region has the DNA TGTGCCAGCAGCCTCCTGGCGGGGAACACTGAAGCTTTCTTT. Protein product: CASSLLAGNTEAFF.

V and J are TRBV12-5 and TRBJ2-3; D possibly corresponds to TRBD1 (5 bases). This CDR3 region has 15 residues. The V gene's germline CDR1 is LGHNT and CDR2 FRNRAP. V was trimmed by 6 bases and J by 5 bases, leaving 18 bases between them. CDR3 protein: CASGEQDRWLDTQYF. CDR3 nucleotides: TGTGCTAGTGGCGAACAGGACCGCTGGTTAGATACGCAGTATTTT.

The chain recombines TRBV30 with TRBJ1-2, with a possible D match to TRBD1 (5 bases). In germline, CDR1 is GTSNPN, CDR2 SVGIG (reference sequence). The CDR3 covers 15 residues. V lost 0 bases, J lost 4 bases, and 15 bases lay in between. The CDR3 is CAWSVIQGPGYGYTF. The CDR3 DNA is TGTGCCTGGAGTGTTATTCAGGGCCCTGGCTATGGCTACACCTTC.

Concerning this clone itself: A read error may produce the germline difference seen at one junction end. The genes are TRBV7-7 and TRBJ1-1; maybe TRBD1 (6 bases). The CDR3 runs 14 residues. Germline V gene sequence: CDR1 SSHAT, CDR2 FNYEAQ (reference sequence). The CDR3 is CASSPLGQFTEAFF. DNA of the CDR3: TGTGCTAGCAGCCCTTTAGGACAGTTCACTGAAGCTTTCTTT.

CDR3 nucleotides: TGTGCCAGCAGTCACAGTTCCCCTAGCGGGGGCTACTCCTACGAGCAGTACTTC. Translating it yields CASSHSSPSGGYSYEQYF. The V call is TRBV7-9, the J call TRBJ2-7; 10 bases line up with TRBD2. The CDR3 sequence is 18 residues long. Per the germline V gene, CDR1 is SEHNR and CDR2 is FQNEAQ (reference sequence). The junction had 14 bases not matched to a gene; V was cut back by 6 bases and J by 0 bases.

The J gene is TRBJ1-1, the V gene TRBV6-1, with 7 bases fitting TRBD1. Germline V CDR1 and CDR2: MNHNS, SASEGT. The CDR3 spans 14 residues. V shed 6 bases and J 3 bases; nucleotides not matched to a gene: 7. The CDR3: CASRGRTGYTEAFF. The CDR3, as DNA: TGTGCCAGCAGGGGACGGACAGGCTACACTGAAGCTTTCTTT.

CDR3 coding DNA: TGTGCCAGCAGTCGAGTGACTGAGAACTATGGCTACACCTTC. The encoded protein is CASSRVTENYGYTF. V and J are TRBV6-5 and TRBJ1-2; D gene uncertain. V was clipped by 5 bases and J by 2 bases, with 12 bases between them. This CDR3 comprises 14 residues. Germline V gene data show CDR1 as MNHEY and CDR2 as SVGAGI.

This chain joins TRBV6-6 and TRBJ1-4; 8 bases are a match to TRBD1. The CDR3 has 15 residues. Trimming took 10 bases from V and 7 from J; bases not matched to a gene: 14. CDR1 MNHNY and CDR2 SVGAGI come from the germline V gene (reference sequence). The chain's CDR3 is CATLKPGQGSEKLFF. CDR3 sequence (DNA): TGTGCCACACTGAAACCCGGACAGGGAAGTGAAAAACTGTTTTTT.

This clone occurred a few times. The chain joins TRBV14 to TRBJ1-2; D might be TRBD1 (6 bases). This CDR3 region has 14 residues. V lost 3 bases and J lost 6, with 14 bases in between. CDR1 is SGHDN, CDR2 FVKESK, per germline. The CDR3 nucleotides are TGTGCCAGCAGCCAGGCCCTGGGGGGGCATGGCTACACCTTC. It translates to CASSQALGGHGYTF.

This sequence joins TRBV14 and TRBJ2-7; 9 bases agree with TRBD1. V lost 2 bases and J lost 1; bases outside the gene matches: 6. This CDR3 spans 16 amino acids. CDR1 SGHDN and CDR2 FVKESK come from the germline V gene. CDR3 DNA: TGTGCCAGCAGCCAACTTTTCGGGACAGGGTCCTACGAGCAGTACTTC. Protein product: CASSQLFGTGSYEQYF.

This clone has a handful of counts. V usage is TRBV5-1 and J usage is TRBJ2-5; 13 bases match TRBD2. The germline gives CDR1 SGHRS, CDR2 YFSETQ. The ends lost 5 bases at V and 2 bases at J; junction bases unmatched: 6. The CDR3 has 16 residues. The CDR3 region is CASRSTSGGTQETQYF. In DNA form, the CDR3 reads TGCGCCAGCAGGTCGACTAGCGGGGGGACGCAAGAGACCCAGTACTTC.

The J gene is TRBJ1-6, the V gene TRBV30; D is undetermined. Trimming shortened V by 2 bases and J by 9 bases, and 14 bases separated the two germline ends. Germline assignment: CDR1 GTSNPN and CDR2 SVGIG (reference sequence). The CDR3 has 14 residues. The CDR3 DNA is TGTGCCTGGAGTCAAGGCCGGGAAAGTTCACCCCTCCACTTT. This encodes CAWSQGRESSPLHF.

The chain links TRBV7-8 to TRBJ1-1; D not certain. The length of the CDR3 is 14 residues. Trimming took off 1 base at V and 0 bases at J, with 6 bases between the two ends. Germline CDR1 is SGHVS and CDR2 is FQNEAQ. DNA of the CDR3: TGTGCCAGCAGCTTAGGGCAGATGAACACTGAAGCTTTCTTT. Its protein product is CASSLGQMNTEAFF.

This rearrangement joins TRBV29-1 to TRBJ2-7, with 10 nucleotides matching TRBD2. The germline V gene encodes CDR1 SQVTM and CDR2 ANQGSEA. The CDR3 contains 16 residues. With 5 bases clipped from V and 0 bases from J, the junction kept 10 bases outside the gene matches. The CDR3 nucleotides are TGCAGCGTTCTCTACGGGGGGACTAGCGACTCCTACGAGCAGTACTTC. This translates into CSVLYGGTSDSYEQYF.

The gene calls are TRBV13 and TRBJ1-2; D might be TRBD1 (5 bases). The germline gives CDR1 PRHDT, CDR2 FYEKMQ (reference sequence). Deletions cut 6 bases from V and 8 bases from J, with 19 bases between. The CDR3 spans 14 residues. This chain's CDR3 is CASSFTHSREGYTF. The CDR3, as DNA: TGTGCCAGCAGTTTCACTCACTCCAGGGAAGGCTACACCTTC.

This clone was seen a single time. CDR3 residues: CASSPRGELAGGTQYF. Here the CDR3 DNA reads TGTGCCAGCAGCCCCCGGGGAGAACTAGCGGGGGGGACCCAGTACTTC. V is TRBV7-9 and J is TRBJ2-5; 12 bases agree with TRBD2. V trimming: 5 bases; J trimming: 7 bases; junction bases outside the gene matches: 11. From germline, CDR1 is SEHNR and CDR2 FQNEAQ (reference sequence). The CDR3 is 16 residues long.

The chain has TRBV7-8 and TRBJ2-2; D ambiguous. This CDR3 spans 15 amino acids. Germline V gene lookup returns CDR1 SGHVS and CDR2 FQNEAQ. V lost 6 bases and J 3 bases, leaving 14 bases between the germline ends. The CDR3 DNA follows: TGTGCCAGCAGGGAGTATGAGTCGTACACCGGGGAGCTGTTTTTT. Protein sequence: CASREYESYTGELFF.

This clone turned up a few times. The chain carries TRBV5-8 and TRBJ1-6; D is uncertain. The CDR3 totals 14 residues. V gave up 3 bases and J gave up 4 bases, with 8 bases separating them. The germline CDR1 and CDR2 sequences are SGHTS and YDEGEE. The CDR3: CASSSGLYNSPLHF. The CDR3, as DNA: TGTGCCAGCAGCTCCGGACTGTATAATTCACCCCTCCACTTT.

V usage is TRBV9 and J usage is TRBJ1-4; the D is unclear. The CDR3 length is 16 residues. The germline V gene encodes CDR1 SGDLS and CDR2 YYNGEE. Trimming shortened V by 0 bases and J by 0 bases, and 9 bases separated the two germline ends. The chain's CDR3 is CASSVGGTSTNEKLFF. In nucleotides, the CDR3 is TGTGCCAGCAGCGTAGGTGGCACCTCAACTAATGAAAAACTGTTTTTT.

The table lists this clone with a few counts. The rearrangement joins TRBV6-5 to TRBJ2-7, with 7 positions matching TRBD1. CDR1 MNHEY and CDR2 SVGAGI come from the germline V gene. The CDR3 runs 15 residues. V lost 6 bases, J lost 6 bases, and 14 bases stayed unmatched. DNA for the CDR3: TGTGCCAGCAGCCCGCTCGTGACAGGGATGGGCGAGCAGTACTTC. Translation: CASSPLVTGMGEQYF.

The chain links TRBV7-9 to TRBJ2-7; weak D call: TRBD2 (5 bases). V gave up 0 bases and J gave up 2 bases, with 14 bases separating them. This CDR3 spans 16 amino acids. Germline V gives CDR1 SEHNR, CDR2 FQNEAQ (reference sequence). As DNA, the CDR3 is TGTGCCAGCAGCTTAGCTCCGCCGGGGTCTACCTACGAGCAGTACTTC. Its protein is CASSLAPPGSTYEQYF.

The V call is TRBV15, the J call TRBJ1-1; D gene unclear. Per germline, CDR1 LNHNV and CDR2 YYDKDF (reference sequence). The V and J ends lost 2 bases and 0 bases respectively, with 4 bases between them. The CDR3 consists of 13 residues. Here the CDR3 reads CATSRNMNTEAFF. Here the CDR3 DNA reads TGTGCCACCAGCAGAAATATGAACACTGAAGCTTTCTTT.

Details on this clone: Other DNA sequences within the sample encode an identical CDR3. The CDR3 loop is CASSGQALLTGELFF. CDR3 bases: TGTGCCAGCAGTGGCCAGGCCCTACTCACCGGGGAGCTGTTTTTT. V and J are TRBV25-1 and TRBJ2-2; no clear D. From germline, CDR1 is MGHDK and CDR2 SYGVNS. This CDR3 spans 15 amino acids. The ends were cut back, 4 bases at V and 4 bases at J, with 13 bases in the middle.

CDR3 region: CASSKRGGLDTQYF. In nucleotides, the CDR3 is TGTGCCAGTAGTAAACGGGGGGGCCTTGATACGCAGTATTTT. The V and J genes are TRBV19 and TRBJ2-3; 8 bases align to TRBD2. There are 14 residues in the CDR3. Germline V gives CDR1 LNHDA, CDR2 SQIVND (reference sequence). The trim removed 4 bases at V and 6 bases at J, leaving 6 bases unmatched.

This chain links TRBV4-1 with TRBJ2-7, with 7 bases that match TRBD1. Trimming cost V 3 bases and J 4 bases; bases outside gene matches: 6. The CDR3 runs to 14 residues. Germline V gene sequence: CDR1 MGHRA, CDR2 YSYEKL. The DNA for the CDR3 is TGCGCCAGCAGCCATTCATTACAGGGGTACGAGCAGTACTTC. Amino acid sequence: CASSHSLQGYEQYF.

This clone occurred many times. The CDR3 sequence: CASRTGDTGELFF. CDR3 nucleotides: TGTGCCAGCAGAACAGGGGATACCGGGGAGCTGTTTTTT. The chain uses TRBV6-5 and TRBJ2-2; 7 bases align to TRBD1. J gave up 5 bases and V 6 bases, and 3 bases lay outside the gene matches. Germline V gives CDR1 MNHEY, CDR2 SVGAGI. This CDR3 is built from 13 residues.

The rearrangement uses TRBV13 and TRBJ2-3; 11 bases map to TRBD2. This CDR3 has 18 amino acids. CDR1 is PRHDT, CDR2 FYEKMQ, per germline (reference sequence). Trimming took 5 bases from V and 2 from J; bases not matched to a gene: 12. DNA of the CDR3: TGTGCCAGCAGCCTGACTACGGGACTAGCGGAGTACACAGATACGCAGTATTTT. It specifies CASSLTTGLAEYTDTQYF.